This T cell receptor (beta chain) was identified during a study of identical twins. This clonotype was counted between two and nine times. A universal primer site was incorporated via template switching, and the cDNA contained unique molecular identifiers. Via MiXCR, TCRdb re-called the 5' RACE reads, giving one row per CDR3 protein. This table holds about 240,000 distinct CDR3 sequences, approximately 8% found once. This CDR3 is 16 amino acids long. Germline V gene lookup returns CDR1 SGHVS and CDR2 FNYEAQ. Trimming cost V 1 base and J 4 bases; bases outside gene matches: 6. The same sample was also studied in work on yellow fever vaccine responses in identical twins.

The rearrangement joins TRBV7-6 to TRBJ2-1; 8 positions match TRBD1. Sequenced material: CD8+ T cells sorted from blood. This clonotype was sampled from a woman aged 18 to 35 in good health. CDR3 DNA: TGTGCCAGCAGCTTAGGGTCAGGGGGCGGGTACAATGAGCAGTTCTTC. Translation: CASSLGSGGGYNEQFF.